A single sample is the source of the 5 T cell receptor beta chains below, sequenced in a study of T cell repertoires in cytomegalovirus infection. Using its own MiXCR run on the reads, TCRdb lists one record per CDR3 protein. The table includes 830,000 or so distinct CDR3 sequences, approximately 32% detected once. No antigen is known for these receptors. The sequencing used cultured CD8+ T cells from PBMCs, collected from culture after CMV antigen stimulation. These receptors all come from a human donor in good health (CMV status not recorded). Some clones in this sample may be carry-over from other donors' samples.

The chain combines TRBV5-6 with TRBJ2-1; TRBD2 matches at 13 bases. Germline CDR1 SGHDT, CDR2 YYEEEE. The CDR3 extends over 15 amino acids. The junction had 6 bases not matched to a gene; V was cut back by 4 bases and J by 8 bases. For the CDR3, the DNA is TGTGCCAGCAGCGGGGGACTAGCGGGGTGGGATGAGCAGTTCTTC. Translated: CASSGGLAGWDEQFF.

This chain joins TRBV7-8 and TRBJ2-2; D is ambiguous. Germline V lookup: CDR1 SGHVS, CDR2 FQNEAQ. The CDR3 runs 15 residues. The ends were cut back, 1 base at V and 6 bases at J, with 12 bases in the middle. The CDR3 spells CASSLGRMGSGELFF. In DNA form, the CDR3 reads TGTGCCAGCAGCTTAGGAAGGATGGGGTCCGGGGAGCTGTTTTTT.

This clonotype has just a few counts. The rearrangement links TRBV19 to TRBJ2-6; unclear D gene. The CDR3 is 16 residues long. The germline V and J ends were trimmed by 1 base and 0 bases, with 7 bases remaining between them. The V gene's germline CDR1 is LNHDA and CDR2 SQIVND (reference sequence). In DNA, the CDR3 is TGTGCCAGTAGTATAGGAGGACCCTCTGGGGCCAACGTCCTGACTTTC. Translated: CASSIGGPSGANVLTF.

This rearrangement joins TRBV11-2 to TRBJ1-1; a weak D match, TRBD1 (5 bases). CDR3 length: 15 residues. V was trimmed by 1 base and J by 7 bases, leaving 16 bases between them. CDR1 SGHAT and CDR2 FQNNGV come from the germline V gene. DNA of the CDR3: TGTGCCAGCAGCTTAGCGCCGGGACTACAGAATGAAGCTTTCTTT. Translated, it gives CASSLAPGLQNEAFF.

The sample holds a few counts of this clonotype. The CDR3 region has the DNA TGTGCCAGCAGTCCTCCTAACGGGGACACCGGGGAGCTGTTTTTT. The encoded protein is CASSPPNGDTGELFF. This chain uses TRBV12-3 or TRBV12-4 with TRBJ2-2; D may be TRBD2 (5 bases). CDR3 size: 15 residues. Trimming removed 5 bases from V and 3 bases from J, with 13 bases in between.